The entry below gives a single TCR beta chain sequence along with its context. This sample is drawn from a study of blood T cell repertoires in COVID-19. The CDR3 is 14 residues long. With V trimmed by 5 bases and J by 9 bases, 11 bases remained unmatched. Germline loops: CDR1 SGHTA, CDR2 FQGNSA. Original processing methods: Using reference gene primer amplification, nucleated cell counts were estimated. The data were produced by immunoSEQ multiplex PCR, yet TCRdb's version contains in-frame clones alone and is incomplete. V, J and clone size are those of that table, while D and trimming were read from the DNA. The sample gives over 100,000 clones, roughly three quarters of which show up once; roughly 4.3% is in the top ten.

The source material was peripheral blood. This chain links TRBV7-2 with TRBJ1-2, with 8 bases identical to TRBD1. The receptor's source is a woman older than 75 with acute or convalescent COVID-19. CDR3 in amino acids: CASSTGPGTGSYTF. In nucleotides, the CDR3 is TGTGCCAGCAGCACCGGGCCCGGGACAGGTAGCTACACCTTC.